These 3 T cell receptor beta chains came from one sample sequenced in a study of cytomegalovirus exposure and HLA in healthy donors. Vbeta (60) and Jbeta (13) primers were used in the PCR. The data were produced by immunoSEQ multiplex PCR, yet TCRdb's version contains in-frame clones alone and is incomplete. The sample has 100,000 to 150,000 clones, and its top ten clones hold around 2.7%. The sequencing sample was made of PBMCs. All receptors derive from a man younger than 40 in good health and CMV-seronegative.

This chain uses TRBV30 with TRBJ1-6; possibly TRBD1 for D (6 bases). Germline values: CDR1 GTSNPN, CDR2 SVGIG (reference sequence). This CDR3 is built from 15 residues. Trimming took off 2 bases at V and 10 bases at J, with 18 bases between the two ends. CDR3 nucleotides: TGTGCCTGGAGTACTGGGACAAAAAGTGGCTCACCCCTCCACTTT. Encoded protein: CAWSTGTKSGSPLHF.

V is TRBV28 and J is TRBJ2-5, with no clear D. The CDR3 covers 17 residues. The germline V gene has CDR1 MDHEN and CDR2 SYDVKM. V was pared by 7 bases and J by 6 bases, with 27 bases between. The CDR3 sequence is CASTSNDFSTYFKTQYF. As DNA, the CDR3 is TGTGCCAGCACTTCAAATGACTTTTCCACATATTTCAAGACCCAGTACTTC.

The chain recombines TRBV19 with TRBJ2-1; the D is unclear. Germline V gene lookup returns CDR1 LNHDA and CDR2 SQIVND (reference sequence). The V end lost 7 bases, the J end lost 1 base, and 11 bases lay between the germline ends. The CDR3 loop spans 14 amino acids. CDR3 protein: CASKSNPSYNEQFF. DNA for the CDR3: TGTGCCAGTAAGAGCAACCCTTCCTACAATGAGCAGTTCTTC. Filled out from reference TRBV19 and TRBJ2-1, the complete variable domain reads DGGITQSPKYLFRKEGQNVTLSCEQNLNHDAMYWYRQDPGQGLRLIYYSQIVNDFQKGDIAEGYSVSREKKESFPLTVTSAQKNPTAFYLCASKSNPSYNEQFFGPGTRLTVL.